These 14 T cell receptor beta chains came from one sample sequenced in a study of T cell repertoires in aging, cancer and after chemotherapy. A mixed TRB-A/B primer pool amplified rearranged TRB by multiplex touch-down PCR. TCRdb itself ran the multiplex PCR reads through MiXCR, one entry per CDR3 protein. The table shows several thousand distinct CDR3 sequences, with roughly 32% occurring only once. TCR beta rearrangements were amplified from peripheral blood genomic DNA. Sequencing used blood. These receptors were collected from a human donor in good health.

The V gene is TRBV4-3, the J gene TRBJ1-1; 7 bases fit TRBD1. Per germline, CDR1 LGHNA and CDR2 YSLEER. The J segment lost 4 bases and the V segment lost 0 bases, leaving 5 bases of the junction unmatched. CDR3 length equals 15 residues. The CDR3 DNA sequence: TGCGCCAGCAGCCAAGATTGGCAGGGGGTCACTGAAGCTTTCTTT. Translated: CASSQDWQGVTEAFF.

By share, this clonotype ranks as medium-sized. The chain is built from TRBV29-1 and TRBJ2-7; no clear D. This CDR3 is built from 12 residues. V was cut by 4 bases and J by 0 bases, with 7 bases left in between. Germline-derived CDR1 and CDR2 are SQVTM and ANQGSEA. The CDR3 DNA reads as TGCAGCGTTGGAGACAACTCCTACGAGCAGTACTTC. Translating it yields CSVGDNSYEQYF.

The chain uses TRBV6-5 and TRBJ1-1; D remains unclear. CDR3 length equals 14 residues. V was trimmed by 4 bases and J by 0 bases, leaving 9 bases between them. Germline V gene sequence: CDR1 MNHEY, CDR2 SVGAGI. CDR3 coding DNA: TGTGCCAGCAGTTTCCGACGGATGAACACTGAAGCTTTCTTT. As protein: CASSFRRMNTEAFF.

The rearrangement links TRBV28 to TRBJ2-7; 8 bases match TRBD2. Trimming at V came to 4 bases and at J to 6 bases, leaving 8 bases not matched to a gene. Germline lookup yields CDR1 MDHEN and CDR2 SYDVKM. This CDR3 is built from 14 residues. CDR3 coding DNA: TGTGCCAGCAGTTCCAGCGGGAGTGTCGGCGAGCAGTACTTC. Its protein is CASSSSGSVGEQYF.

The J gene is TRBJ2-3, the V gene TRBV11-1; D tentatively reads TRBD1 or TRBD2 (5 bases each). Per germline, CDR1 SGHAT and CDR2 FQDESV (reference sequence). The CDR3 has 13 amino acids. V lost 1 base and J 14 bases, leaving 16 bases between the germline ends. CDR3 nucleotides: TGTGCCAGCAGCTTAGGATGGGACCCTTCGCGGTATTTT. It specifies CASSLGWDPSRYF.

J is TRBJ1-5 and V is TRBV30; a possible D gene is TRBD1 (5 bases). V was clipped by 5 bases and J by 7 bases, with 12 bases between them. Germline V gene sequence: CDR1 GTSNPN, CDR2 SVGIG (reference sequence). The CDR3 loop spans 12 amino acids. CDR3 amino acids: CAWDQGGQPQHF. CDR3 coding DNA: TGTGCCTGGGATCAGGGCGGCCAGCCCCAGCATTTT.

Only a few counts were recorded for this clonotype. This chain uses TRBV6-2 or TRBV6-3 with TRBJ1-3; no firm D call. CDR3 length equals 15 residues. Germline V gives CDR1 MNHEY, CDR2 SVGEGT. The V end was cut by 0 bases, the J end by 4 bases, with 10 bases between. The CDR3 bases are TGTGCCAGCAGTTACTCCGCAGACTCGGGAAACACCATATATTTT. Translated, it gives CASSYSADSGNTIYF.

This clonotype was counted a few times. The chain uses TRBV7-6 and TRBJ2-7, with 10 bases aligning to TRBD2. V shed 5 bases and J 2 bases; nucleotides not matched to a gene: 12. The germline gives CDR1 SGHVS, CDR2 FNYEAQ. The CDR3 loop spans 17 amino acids. In DNA, the CDR3 is TGTGCCAGCAGCCTAGGGTGGGGGACTAGCGAGACCTACGAGCAGTACTTC. Translated, it gives CASSLGWGTSETYEQYF.

This clonotype was observed a handful of times. The V and J genes are TRBV18 and TRBJ1-1, with no clear D. The length of the CDR3 is 16 residues. Germline V lookup: CDR1 KGHSH, CDR2 LQKENI. The V end was cut by 0 bases, the J end by 1 base, with 12 bases between. The CDR3: CASSPPKGRENTEAFF. CDR3 nucleotides: TGTGCCAGCTCACCACCGAAGGGTAGGGAGAACACTGAAGCTTTCTTT.

In this sample, this clonotype turned up a few times. The junction departs from the called germline gene at one end, perhaps through a read error. J is TRBJ2-7 and V is TRBV7-9; TRBD1 matches 11 bases. The CDR3 has 11 amino acids. Germline V gene data show CDR1 as SEHNR and CDR2 as FQNEAQ (reference sequence). This CDR3 reads CASSPGTGGFF. CDR3 nucleotide sequence: TGTGCCAGCAGCCCGGGGACAGGGGGTTTTTTC.

This clonotype appeared a few times. This sequence joins TRBV6-1 and TRBJ2-4; D gene ambiguous. CDR1 is MNHNS and CDR2 is SASEGT in the germline V gene. This CDR3 has 15 residues. V was shortened by 0 bases and J by 11 bases, with 17 bases between the two germline ends. The CDR3 sequence: CASSEAPLDLGVQYF. CDR3 sequence (DNA): TGTGCCAGCAGTGAAGCCCCCTTGGATCTCGGCGTTCAGTACTTC.

The V call is TRBV10-3, the J call TRBJ2-1; 11 nucleotides agree with TRBD2. The germline V gene encodes CDR1 ENHRY and CDR2 SYGVKD. The J segment lost 7 bases and the V segment lost 0 bases, leaving 8 bases of the junction unmatched. The CDR3 runs 17 residues. CDR3 region: CAISESTSGRILNEQFF. Here the CDR3 DNA reads TGTGCCATCAGTGAGTCTACTAGCGGGAGAATCTTAAATGAGCAGTTCTTC.

Worth noting for this clonotype: This clone may be a read error of a much larger clone one base away. The gene calls are TRBV6-6 and TRBJ2-1, with TRBD1 matching over 10 bases. The CDR3 sequence is 14 residues long. Trimming removed 6 bases from V and 10 bases from J; junction bases left unmatched: 9. Germline-derived CDR1 and CDR2 are MNHNY and SVGAGI (reference sequence). The CDR3 coding sequence is TGTGCCAGCAGGAGACAGGGGGCGCAGGACGAGCAGTTCTTC. Amino acid sequence: CASRRQGAQDEQFF.

J is TRBJ2-1 and V is TRBV28; D might be TRBD2 (6 bases). Deletions cut 7 bases from V and 3 bases from J, with 16 bases between. The CDR3 runs 15 residues. Germline loops: CDR1 MDHEN, CDR2 SYDVKM. The CDR3 loop reads CASTLSGTFYNEQFF. CDR3 nucleotide sequence: TGTGCCAGCACACTCTCCGGGACTTTCTACAATGAGCAGTTCTTC.